Presented here are 6 T cell receptor beta chains from one specimen sequenced in a study of T cell repertoires in cytomegalovirus infection. TCRdb recomputed calls from the reads with MiXCR, one row per CDR3 protein. This sample has roughly 76,000 distinct CDR3 sequences, with roughly 3.7% found just once. What was sequenced was PBMCs. The receptor set was obtained from a human donor in good health (CMV status not recorded). Some clones in this sample may be carry-over from other donors' samples.

This clonotype was counted many times. The rearrangement links TRBV7-8 to TRBJ2-1; D perhaps matches TRBD2 (6 bases). Germline CDR1 reads SGHVS; CDR2 reads FQNEAQ. The CDR3 contains 15 residues. V was shortened by 4 bases and J by 9 bases, with 19 bases between the two germline ends. Here the CDR3 reads CASSYETSRYAEQFF. For the CDR3, the DNA is TGTGCCAGCAGCTATGAGACTAGTCGGTACGCTGAGCAGTTCTTC.

This clonotype was recorded many times. The rearrangement joins TRBV14 to TRBJ1-2; no definite D call. This CDR3 region has 13 residues. The V gene's germline CDR1 is SGHDN and CDR2 FVKESK. V was shortened by 1 base and J by 8 bases, with 11 bases between the two germline ends. In DNA form, the CDR3 reads TGTGCCAGCAGCCAAGGGCGACGCTCGGGCTACACCTTC. Protein product: CASSQGRRSGYTF.

This clonotype was seen at least ten times. V and J are TRBV11-2 and TRBJ1-2; 11 positions agree with TRBD1. The CDR3 is 16 residues long. V was pared by 4 bases and J by 7 bases, with 11 bases of the junction left unmatched. Germline V gives CDR1 SGHAT, CDR2 FQNNGV. Written as DNA, the CDR3 is TGTGCCAGCAGCTCCGGGACAGGGGGATTTAACGGTGGCTACACCTTC. Its translation is CASSSGTGGFNGGYTF.

This clonotype was detected many times. The genes are TRBV4-1 and TRBJ2-1; 7 positions match TRBD1. Germline CDR1 MGHRA, CDR2 YSYEKL. The CDR3 length is 17 residues. V lost 0 bases and J lost 3; bases outside the gene matches: 8. In nucleotides, the CDR3 is TGCGCCAGCAGCCAAGACCGACAGGGTAGTATCTACAATGAGCAGTTCTTC. Translated, it gives CASSQDRQGSIYNEQFF.

This clonotype was observed many times. The chain's CDR3 is CASSGTADTQYF. DNA of the CDR3: TGTGCCAGCAGTGGGACCGCCGATACGCAGTATTTT. This chain connects TRBV2 to TRBJ2-3, with unresolved D. There are 12 residues in the CDR3. The germline CDR1 and CDR2 sequences are SNHLY and FYNNEI. V shed 4 bases and J shed 6 bases, with 8 bases lying between them.

This clonotype has ten or more counts. V and J are TRBV7-2 and TRBJ2-4, with a possible D match to TRBD1 (5 bases). The CDR3 is 15 residues long. The V end lost 5 bases, the J end lost 7 bases, and 18 bases lay between the germline ends. Germline V gene data show CDR1 as SGHTA and CDR2 as FQGNSA. CDR3 protein: CASSQVGRKGNIQYF. As DNA, the CDR3 is TGTGCCAGCAGCCAGGTCGGACGAAAGGGGAACATTCAGTACTTC.